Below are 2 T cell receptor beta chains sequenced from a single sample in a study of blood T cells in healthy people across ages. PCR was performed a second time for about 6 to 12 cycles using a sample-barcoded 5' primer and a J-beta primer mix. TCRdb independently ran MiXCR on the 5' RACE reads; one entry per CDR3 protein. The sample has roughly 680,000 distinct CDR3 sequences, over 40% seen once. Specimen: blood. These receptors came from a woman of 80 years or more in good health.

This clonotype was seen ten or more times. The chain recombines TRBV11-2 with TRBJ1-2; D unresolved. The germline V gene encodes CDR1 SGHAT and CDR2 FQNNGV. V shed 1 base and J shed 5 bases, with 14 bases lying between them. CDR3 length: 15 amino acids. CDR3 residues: CASSLVASQFYGYTF. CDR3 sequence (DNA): TGTGCCAGCAGCTTAGTTGCCAGCCAGTTTTATGGCTACACCTTC.

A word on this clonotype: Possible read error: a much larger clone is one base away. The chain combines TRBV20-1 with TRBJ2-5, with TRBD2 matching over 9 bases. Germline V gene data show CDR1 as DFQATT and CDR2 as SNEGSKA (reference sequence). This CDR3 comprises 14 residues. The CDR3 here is CSVRLAGGPREQYF. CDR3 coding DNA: TGCAGTGTTAGATTGGCGGGAGGGCCGAGGGAGCAGTACTTC.